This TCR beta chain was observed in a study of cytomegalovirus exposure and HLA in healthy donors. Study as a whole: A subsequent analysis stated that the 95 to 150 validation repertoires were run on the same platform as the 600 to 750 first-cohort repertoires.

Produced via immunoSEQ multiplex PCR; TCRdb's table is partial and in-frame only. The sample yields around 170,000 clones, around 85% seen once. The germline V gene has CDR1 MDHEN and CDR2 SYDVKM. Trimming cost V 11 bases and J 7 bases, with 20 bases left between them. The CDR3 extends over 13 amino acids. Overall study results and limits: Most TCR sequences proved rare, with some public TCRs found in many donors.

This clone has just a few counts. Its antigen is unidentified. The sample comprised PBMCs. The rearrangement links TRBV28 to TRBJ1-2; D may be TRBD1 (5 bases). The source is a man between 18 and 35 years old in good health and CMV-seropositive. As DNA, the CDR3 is TGTGCCCTGGGTGGGAGGGGCGAAGCTGGCTACACCTTC. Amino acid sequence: CALGGRGEAGYTF.